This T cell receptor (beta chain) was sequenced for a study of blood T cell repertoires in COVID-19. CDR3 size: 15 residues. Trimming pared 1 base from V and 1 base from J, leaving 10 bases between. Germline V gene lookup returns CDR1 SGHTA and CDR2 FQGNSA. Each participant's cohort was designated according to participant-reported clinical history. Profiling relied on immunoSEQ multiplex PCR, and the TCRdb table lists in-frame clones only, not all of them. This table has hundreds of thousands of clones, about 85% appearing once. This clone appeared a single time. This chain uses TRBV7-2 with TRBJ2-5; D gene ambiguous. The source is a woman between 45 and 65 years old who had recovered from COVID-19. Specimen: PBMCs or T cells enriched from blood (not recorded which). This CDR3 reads CASSLGQAAQETQYF. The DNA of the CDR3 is TGTGCCAGCAGCTTAGGCCAGGCAGCCCAAGAGACCCAGTACTTC.